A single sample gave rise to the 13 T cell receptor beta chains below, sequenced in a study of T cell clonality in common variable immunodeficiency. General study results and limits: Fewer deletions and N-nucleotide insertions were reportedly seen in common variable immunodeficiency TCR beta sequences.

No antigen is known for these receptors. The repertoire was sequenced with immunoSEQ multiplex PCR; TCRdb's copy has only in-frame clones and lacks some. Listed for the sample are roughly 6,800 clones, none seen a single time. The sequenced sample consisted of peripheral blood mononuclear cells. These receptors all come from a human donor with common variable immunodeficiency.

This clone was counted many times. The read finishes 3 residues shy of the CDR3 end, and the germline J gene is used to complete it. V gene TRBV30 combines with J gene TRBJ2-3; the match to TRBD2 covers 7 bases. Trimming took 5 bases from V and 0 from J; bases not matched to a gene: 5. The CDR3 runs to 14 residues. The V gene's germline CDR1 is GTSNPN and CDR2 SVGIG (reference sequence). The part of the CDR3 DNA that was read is TGTGCCTGGCGCCCAGCGGGGAGCACAGATACG. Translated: CAWRPAGSTDT. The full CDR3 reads CAWRPAGSTDTQYF.

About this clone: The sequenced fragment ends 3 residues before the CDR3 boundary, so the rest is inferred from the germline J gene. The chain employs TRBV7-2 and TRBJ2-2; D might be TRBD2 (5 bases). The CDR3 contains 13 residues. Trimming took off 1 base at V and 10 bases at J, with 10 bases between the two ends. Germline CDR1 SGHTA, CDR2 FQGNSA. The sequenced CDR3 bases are TGTGCCAGCAGCTTAGGTGGAGCGGCGGAG. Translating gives CASSLGGAAE. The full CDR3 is CASSLGGAAELFF.

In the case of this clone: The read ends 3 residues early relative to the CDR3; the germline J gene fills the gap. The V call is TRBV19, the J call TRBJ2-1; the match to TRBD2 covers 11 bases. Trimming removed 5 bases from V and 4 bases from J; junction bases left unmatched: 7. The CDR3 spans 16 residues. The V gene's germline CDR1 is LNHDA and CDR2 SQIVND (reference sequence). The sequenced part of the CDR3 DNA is TGTGCCAGTAGTGGATCACTAGCGGGAGCATACAATGAG. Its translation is CASSGSLAGAYNE. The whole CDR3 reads CASSGSLAGAYNEQFF.

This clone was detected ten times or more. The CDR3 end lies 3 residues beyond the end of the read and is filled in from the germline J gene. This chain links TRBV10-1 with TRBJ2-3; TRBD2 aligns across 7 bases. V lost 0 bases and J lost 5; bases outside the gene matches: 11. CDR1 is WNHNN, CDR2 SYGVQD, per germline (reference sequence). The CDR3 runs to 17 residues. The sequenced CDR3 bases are TGCGCCAGCAGTGAGTCCAGGCCGGCGGGAGCTCTAGATACG. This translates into CASSESRPAGALDT. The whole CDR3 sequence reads CASSESRPAGALDTQYF.

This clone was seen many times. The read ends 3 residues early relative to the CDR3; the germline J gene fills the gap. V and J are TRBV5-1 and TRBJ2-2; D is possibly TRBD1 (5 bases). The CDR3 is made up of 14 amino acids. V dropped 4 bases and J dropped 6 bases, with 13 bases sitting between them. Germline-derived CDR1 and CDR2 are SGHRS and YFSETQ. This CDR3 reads CASSTSGFAGELFF. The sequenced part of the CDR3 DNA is TGCGCCAGCAGCACCTCAGGGTTCGCCGGGGAG.

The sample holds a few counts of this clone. CDR3 in amino acids: CASSSRLAGDGEQFF. The DNA read from the CDR3 is TGTGCCAGCAGCTCCCGACTAGCGGGAGACGGTGAG. V gene TRBV11-3 combines with J gene TRBJ2-1; 12 bases are a match to TRBD2. The read stops 3 residues short of the end of the CDR3; the missing end is completed from the germline J gene. This CDR3 is 15 amino acids long. V shed 4 bases, J shed 9 bases, and the junction held 7 bases outside the gene matches. Germline assignment: CDR1 SGHNT and CDR2 YENEEA.

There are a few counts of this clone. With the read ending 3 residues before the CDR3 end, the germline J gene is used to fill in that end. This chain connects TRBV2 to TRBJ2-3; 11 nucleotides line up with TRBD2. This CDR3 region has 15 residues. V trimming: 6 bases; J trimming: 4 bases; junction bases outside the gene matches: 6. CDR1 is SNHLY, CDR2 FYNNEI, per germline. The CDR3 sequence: CASRSTSGIPDTQYF. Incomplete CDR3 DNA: TGTGCCAGCAGGTCGACTAGCGGGATACCAGATACG.

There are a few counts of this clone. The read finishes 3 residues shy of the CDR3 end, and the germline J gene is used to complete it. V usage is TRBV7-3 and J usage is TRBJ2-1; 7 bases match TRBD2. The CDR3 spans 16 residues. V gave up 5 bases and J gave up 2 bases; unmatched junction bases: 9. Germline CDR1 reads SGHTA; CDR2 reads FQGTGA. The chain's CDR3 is CASSPRWGGAYNEQFF. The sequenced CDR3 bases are TGTGCCAGCAGCCCACGGTGGGGGGGGGCCTACAATGAG.

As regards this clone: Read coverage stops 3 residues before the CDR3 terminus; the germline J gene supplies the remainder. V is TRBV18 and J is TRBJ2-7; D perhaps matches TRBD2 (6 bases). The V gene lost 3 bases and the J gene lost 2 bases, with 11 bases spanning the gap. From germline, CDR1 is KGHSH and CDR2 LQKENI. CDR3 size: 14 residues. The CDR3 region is CASSPGTGTYEQYF. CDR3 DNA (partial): TGTGCCAGCTCACCCGGGACTGGTACCTACGAG.

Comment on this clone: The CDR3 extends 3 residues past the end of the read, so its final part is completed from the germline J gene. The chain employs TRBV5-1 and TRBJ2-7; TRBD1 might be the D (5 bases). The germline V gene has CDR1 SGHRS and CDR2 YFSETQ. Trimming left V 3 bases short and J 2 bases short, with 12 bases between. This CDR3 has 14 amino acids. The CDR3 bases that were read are TGCGCCAGCAGCTATATGACAGCTACCTACGAG. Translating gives CASSYMTATYE. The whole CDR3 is CASSYMTATYEQYF.

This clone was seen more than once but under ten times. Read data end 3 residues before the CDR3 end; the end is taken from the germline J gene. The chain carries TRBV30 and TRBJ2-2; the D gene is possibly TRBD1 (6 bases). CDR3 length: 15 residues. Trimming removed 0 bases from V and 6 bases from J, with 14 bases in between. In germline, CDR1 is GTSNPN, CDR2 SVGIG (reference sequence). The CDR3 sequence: CAWSVQGTGAGELFF. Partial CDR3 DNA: TGTGCCTGGAGTGTACAGGGAACGGGTGCCGGGGAG.

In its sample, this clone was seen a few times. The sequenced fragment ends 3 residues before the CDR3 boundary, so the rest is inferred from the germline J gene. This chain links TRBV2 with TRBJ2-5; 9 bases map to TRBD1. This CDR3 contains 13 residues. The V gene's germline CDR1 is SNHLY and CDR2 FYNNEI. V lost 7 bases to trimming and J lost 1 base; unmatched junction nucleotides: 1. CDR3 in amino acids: CASNRGLQETQYF. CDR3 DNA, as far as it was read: TGTGCCAGCAACAGGGGGCTCCAAGAGACC.

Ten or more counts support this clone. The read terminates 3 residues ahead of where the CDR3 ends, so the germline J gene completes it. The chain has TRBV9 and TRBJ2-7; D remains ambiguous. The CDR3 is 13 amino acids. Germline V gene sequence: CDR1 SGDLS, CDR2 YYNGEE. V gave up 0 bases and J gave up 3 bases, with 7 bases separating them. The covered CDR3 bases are TGTGCCAGCAGCGTAGCGGCAGGCTACGAG. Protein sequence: CASSVAAGYE. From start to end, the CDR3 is CASSVAAGYEQYF.